A selection of T cell receptor beta chains follows, all from one sample in a study of cytomegalovirus exposure and HLA in healthy donors. Assay used: immunoSEQ multiplex PCR; TCRdb lists only in-frame clones, some missing. The sample lists about 120,000 clones, over 8.5% seen once, with 5% to 6.5% in the top ten. The sample comprised PBMCs. All receptors derive from a woman in her forties in good health and CMV-seropositive. The CDR3 runs from the conserved cysteine through the conserved F or W. The D gene is left open where the match is weak. For some rows the clone size is stated as once, few or many, or as a class when expanded; others skip it.

J gene,D gene,clone size,V gene,CDR3 DNA,CDR3 protein
TRBJ2-1,-,few,TRBV2,TGTGCCAGCAGTGAAGAGGGACTGCAATACAATGAGCAGTTCTTC,CASSEEGLQYNEQFF
TRBJ1-6,-,few,TRBV2,TGTGCCAGCAGTACTAGGCCAGGGGACGGTTCACCCCTCCACTTT,CASSTRPGDGSPLHF
TRBJ1-5,TRBD1,few,TRBV5-1,TGCGCCAGCAGCTTGGGGGCAGGGGGCGATCAGCCCCAGCATTTT,CASSLGAGGDQPQHF
TRBJ1-5,-,few,TRBV10-2,TGCGCCAGCAGTGAGTCTTGGCACGATCAGCCCCAGCATTTT,CASSESWHDQPQHF
TRBJ2-5,-,few,TRBV5-1,TGCGCCAGCAGCTTCTCCGGGGACCAAGAGACCCAGTACTTC,CASSFSGDQETQYF
TRBJ1-5,TRBD1,-,TRBV27,TGTGCCAGCAGTCTAGACAGGGATGGCCAGCCCCAGCATTTT,CASSLDRDGQPQHF
TRBJ1-2,TRBD1,-,TRBV19,TGTGCCAGTACCAAGACAGGGGGCATAAGCGGCTACACCTTC,CASTKTGGISGYTF
TRBJ1-6,TRBD1,few,TRBV5-1,TGCGCCAGCAGCTTGTTGGGACAGGGGCCGAATTCACCCCTCCACTTT,CASSLLGQGPNSPLHF
TRBJ2-7,-,-,TRBV10-3,TGTGCCACCGGACAGGACTACTACGAGCAGTACTTC,CATGQDYYEQYF
TRBJ2-3,TRBD2,-,TRBV5-1,TGCGCCAGCAGCTACACAACTAGCGGGGAAGGCACAGATACGCAGTATTTT,CASSYTTSGEGTDTQYF
TRBJ2-1,TRBD1,-,TRBV4-1,TGCGCCAGCAGCCTGGGACAGGGGGCCAATGAGCAGTTCTTC,CASSLGQGANEQFF
TRBJ2-3,TRBD2,-,TRBV6-4,TGTGCCAGCAGTGACTCGACTAGCGGGGGGGCAGATACGCAGTATTTT,CASSDSTSGGADTQYF
TRBJ2-7,-,-,TRBV18,TGTGCCAGCTCACCCGAGGCCCGGAACGAGCAGTACTTC,CASSPEARNEQYF
TRBJ2-3,TRBD1,-,TRBV6-5,TGTGCCAGCAGTATCACAGGGGGCGCAGATACGCAGTATTTT,CASSITGGADTQYF
TRBJ1-4,-,-,TRBV28,TGTGCCAGCACCCAGGCCAATGAAAAACTGTTTTTT,CASTQANEKLFF
TRBJ1-5,-,-,TRBV29-1,TGCAGCGTTGAAGGGAGTGAGGGTCAGCCCCAGCATTTT,CSVEGSEGQPQHF
TRBJ1-2,-,few,TRBV28,TGTGCCAGCAGTTTAGGCAGGGTTGGGTATGGCTACACCTTC,CASSLGRVGYGYTF
TRBJ1-5,TRBD1,few,TRBV18,TGTGCCAGCTCGGGACAGGGGGCTAGCAATCAGCCCCAGCATTTT,CASSGQGASNQPQHF
TRBJ2-7,TRBD1,-,TRBV15,TGTGCCACCAGCAGAGATCGACAGGGGACCTACGAGCAGTACTTC,CATSRDRQGTYEQYF
TRBJ1-2,TRBD1,few,TRBV19,TGTGCCAGTAGTCCCTGGGACAGGGATGGCTACACCTTC,CASSPWDRDGYTF
TRBJ1-1,-,few,TRBV18,TGTGCCAGCTCACCACGAGAGTCGATGAACACTGAAGCTTTCTTT,CASSPRESMNTEAFF
TRBJ1-1,TRBD1,-,TRBV6-1,TGTGCCAGCAGGGTACCGGGACAGGGACTTGAAGCTTTCTTT,CASRVPGQGLEAFF
TRBJ2-7,TRBD1,-,TRBV19,TGTGCCAGTAGTCTAACGACAGGGGCGACTTTCTACGAGCAGTACTTC,CASSLTTGATFYEQYF
TRBJ2-1,TRBD2,few,TRBV6-4,TGTGCCAGCAAACACAGCGGGGATTACAATGAGCAGTTCTTC,CASKHSGDYNEQFF
TRBJ2-7,-,-,TRBV5-1,TGCGCCAGCAGCTTGGGTTCGGAGAACGAGCAGTACTTC,CASSLGSENEQYF
TRBJ2-5,TRBD2,-,TRBV18,TGTGCCAGCTCACCACCTCTCCTCGGGGGGGAGACCCAGTACTTC,CASSPPLLGGETQYF
TRBJ2-2,-,few,TRBV7-2,TGTGCCAGCAGCCCACGGGGCACCGGGGAGCTGTTTTTT,CASSPRGTGELFF
TRBJ2-1,-,-,TRBV7-6,TGTGCCAGCAGCGCCAGGGGAGGGCGCGAGCAGTTCTTC,CASSARGGREQFF
TRBJ1-2,TRBD1,-,TRBV28,TGTGCCAGCAGTTTAGCAGGGGGCTATGGCTATGGCTACACCTTC,CASSLAGGYGYGYTF
TRBJ2-7,-,few,TRBV5-6,TGTGCCAGCAGCGGCAGCTCCTACGAGCAGTACTTC,CASSGSSYEQYF
TRBJ2-5,TRBD1,few,TRBV30,TGTGCCTGGAGCGACAACCGGGACAGGGGGCGGGAGACCCAGTACTTC,CAWSDNRDRGRETQYF
TRBJ2-2,-,-,TRBV2,TGTGCCAGCAGTGACAGGGGGGATCGCCCCGGGGAGCTGTTTTTT,CASSDRGDRPGELFF
TRBJ1-1,-,-,TRBV21-1,TGTGCCAGCAGCAAACGGAAGGGGTATGACACTGAAGCTTTCTTT,CASSKRKGYDTEAFF
TRBJ2-1,TRBD2,-,TRBV11-2,TGTGCCAGCAGCTCCCCCGGGGCGGGGGGCCCAAAGCAGTTCTTC,CASSSPGAGGPKQFF
TRBJ2-7,-,-,TRBV7-9,TGTGCCAGCAGCGTCAGCTTACAGGGCTACGAGCAGTACTTC,CASSVSLQGYEQYF
TRBJ1-2,-,few,TRBV7-8,TGTGCCAGCAGCCAGGGTGGGGAAGGAGGCTACACCTTC,CASSQGGEGGYTF
TRBJ1-5,TRBD1,-,TRBV7-9,TGTGCCAGCAGCTTAACGACAGGGGGCCGCTCGCAGCCCCAGCATTTT,CASSLTTGGRSQPQHF
TRBJ2-1,TRBD2,few,TRBV5-4,TGTGCCAGCAGCTGGACTAGCGGGGGGGCAAGTAATGAGCAGTTCTTC,CASSWTSGGASNEQFF
TRBJ1-2,TRBD1,-,TRBV10-2,TGCGCCAGCAGTGAGCTCCCCACTACAGGGGGAGACGGCTACACCTTC,CASSELPTTGGDGYTF
TRBJ2-2,-,-,TRBV11-3,TGTGCCAGCAGCTTAGATCTGGGAAAGGGGACCGGGGAGCTGTTTTTT,CASSLDLGKGTGELFF
TRBJ1-6,TRBD1,-,TRBV7-3,TGTGCCAGCAGCATGGACAGGGTAGGGTCACCCCTCCACTTT,CASSMDRVGSPLHF